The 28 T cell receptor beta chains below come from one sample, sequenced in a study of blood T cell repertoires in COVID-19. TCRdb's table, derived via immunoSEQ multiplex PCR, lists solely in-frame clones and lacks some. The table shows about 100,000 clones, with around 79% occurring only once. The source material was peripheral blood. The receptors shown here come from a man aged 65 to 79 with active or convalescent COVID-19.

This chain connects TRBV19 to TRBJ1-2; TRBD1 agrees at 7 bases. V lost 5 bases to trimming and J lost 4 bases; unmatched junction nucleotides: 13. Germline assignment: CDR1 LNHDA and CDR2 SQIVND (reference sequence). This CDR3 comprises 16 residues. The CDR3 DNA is TGTGCCAGTAGTTGGGCTACAGGGGCGGTAAGCTATGGCTACACCTTC. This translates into CASSWATGAVSYGYTF.

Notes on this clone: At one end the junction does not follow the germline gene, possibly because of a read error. CDR3 protein: CASSIAGRGGGTF. DNA of the CDR3: TGTGCCAGTAGTATAGCGGGCAGGGGCGGTGGTACGTTT. The V call is TRBV19, the J call TRBJ1-1, with D possibly TRBD1 on 6 matching bases. Germline values: CDR1 LNHDA, CDR2 SQIVND (reference sequence). The CDR3 spans 13 residues.

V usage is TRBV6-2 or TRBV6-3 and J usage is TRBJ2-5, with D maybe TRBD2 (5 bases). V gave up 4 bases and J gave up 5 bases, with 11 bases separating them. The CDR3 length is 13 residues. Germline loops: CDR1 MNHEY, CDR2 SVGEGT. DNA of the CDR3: TGTGCCAGCAGTTCCTCGACGGGGGAGACCCAGTACTTC. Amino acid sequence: CASSSSTGETQYF.

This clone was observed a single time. The CDR3 DNA is TGTGCCAGCAGCCTAACCGGACTAGCAGGAGACATTCAGTACTTC. This gives the protein CASSLTGLAGDIQYF. The rearrangement uses TRBV6-5 and TRBJ2-4; 8 bases line up with TRBD2. The CDR3 totals 15 residues. Looked up from germline, CDR1 is MNHEY and CDR2 is SVGAGI. V shed 6 bases, J shed 8 bases, and the junction held 12 bases outside the gene matches.

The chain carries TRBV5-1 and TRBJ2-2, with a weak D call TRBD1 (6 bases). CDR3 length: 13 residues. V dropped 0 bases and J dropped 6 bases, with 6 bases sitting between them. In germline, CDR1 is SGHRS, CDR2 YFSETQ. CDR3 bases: TGCGCCAGCAGCTTGGACAGGGCCGGGGAGCTGTTTTTT. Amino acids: CASSLDRAGELFF.

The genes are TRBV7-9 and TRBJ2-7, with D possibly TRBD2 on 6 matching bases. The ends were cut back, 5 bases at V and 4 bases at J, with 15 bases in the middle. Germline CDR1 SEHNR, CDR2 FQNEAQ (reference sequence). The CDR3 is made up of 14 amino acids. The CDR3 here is CASSPGGAKYEQYF. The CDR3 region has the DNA TGTGCCAGCAGCCCAGGCGGGGCTAAGTACGAGCAGTACTTC.

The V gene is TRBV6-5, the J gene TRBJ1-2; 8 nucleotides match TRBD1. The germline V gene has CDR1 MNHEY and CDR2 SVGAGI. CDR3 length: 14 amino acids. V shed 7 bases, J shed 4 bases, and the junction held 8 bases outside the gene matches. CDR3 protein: CASTPDRDSYGYTF. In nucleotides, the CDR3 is TGTGCCAGCACCCCGGACAGGGACTCCTATGGCTACACCTTC.

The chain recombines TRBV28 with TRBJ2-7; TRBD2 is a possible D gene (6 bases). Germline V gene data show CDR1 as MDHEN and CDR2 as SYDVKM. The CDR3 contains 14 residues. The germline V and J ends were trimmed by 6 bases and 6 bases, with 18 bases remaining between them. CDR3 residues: CASRSRDLSGEQYF. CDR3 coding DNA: TGTGCCAGCAGATCTAGAGACCTTAGCGGCGAGCAGTACTTC.

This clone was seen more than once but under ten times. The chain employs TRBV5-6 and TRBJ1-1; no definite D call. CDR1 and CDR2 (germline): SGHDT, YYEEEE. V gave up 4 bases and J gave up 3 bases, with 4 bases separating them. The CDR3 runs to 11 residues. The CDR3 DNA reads TGTGCCAGCAGCACGGACACTGAAGCTTTCTTT. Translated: CASSTDTEAFF.

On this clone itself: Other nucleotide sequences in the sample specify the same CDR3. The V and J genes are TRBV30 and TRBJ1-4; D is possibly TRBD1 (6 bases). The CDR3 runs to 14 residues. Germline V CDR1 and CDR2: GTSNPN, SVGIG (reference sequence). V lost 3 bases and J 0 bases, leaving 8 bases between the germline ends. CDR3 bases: TGTGCCTGGAGAGGGGGGGCAACTAATGAAAAACTGTTTTTT. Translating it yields CAWRGGATNEKLFF.

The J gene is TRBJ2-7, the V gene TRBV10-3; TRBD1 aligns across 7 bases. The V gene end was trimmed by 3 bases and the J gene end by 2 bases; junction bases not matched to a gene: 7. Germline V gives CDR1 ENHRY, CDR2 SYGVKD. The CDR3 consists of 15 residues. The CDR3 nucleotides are TGTGCCATCAGTGACCCCGACAGGGATCCCTACGAGCAGTACTTC. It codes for CAISDPDRDPYEQYF.

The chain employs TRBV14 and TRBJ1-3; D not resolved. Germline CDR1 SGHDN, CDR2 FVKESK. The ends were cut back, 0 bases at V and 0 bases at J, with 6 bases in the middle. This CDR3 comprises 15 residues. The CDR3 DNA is TGTGCCAGCAGCCAAGACCACTTCTCTGGAAACACCATATATTTT. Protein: CASSQDHFSGNTIYF.

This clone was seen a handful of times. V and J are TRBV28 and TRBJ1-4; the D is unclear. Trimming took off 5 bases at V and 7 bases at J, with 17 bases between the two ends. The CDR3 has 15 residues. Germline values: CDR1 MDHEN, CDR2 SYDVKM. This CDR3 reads CASSSRAGGSEKLFF. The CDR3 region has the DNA TGTGCCAGCAGTAGCCGAGCAGGAGGTAGTGAAAAACTGTTTTTT.

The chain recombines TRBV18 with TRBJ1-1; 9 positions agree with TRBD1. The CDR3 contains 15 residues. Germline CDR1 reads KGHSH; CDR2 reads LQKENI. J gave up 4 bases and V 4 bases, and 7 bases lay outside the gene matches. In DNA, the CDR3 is TGTGCCAGCTCACTGAGGACAGGGGTGGCCACTGAAGCTTTCTTT. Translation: CASSLRTGVATEAFF.

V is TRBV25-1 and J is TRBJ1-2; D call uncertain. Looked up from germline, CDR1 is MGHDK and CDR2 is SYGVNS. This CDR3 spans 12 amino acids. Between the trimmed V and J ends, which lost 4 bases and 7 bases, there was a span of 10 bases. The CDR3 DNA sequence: TGTGCCAGCAGTGGCTATGTGCTTGGCTACACCTTC. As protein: CASSGYVLGYTF.

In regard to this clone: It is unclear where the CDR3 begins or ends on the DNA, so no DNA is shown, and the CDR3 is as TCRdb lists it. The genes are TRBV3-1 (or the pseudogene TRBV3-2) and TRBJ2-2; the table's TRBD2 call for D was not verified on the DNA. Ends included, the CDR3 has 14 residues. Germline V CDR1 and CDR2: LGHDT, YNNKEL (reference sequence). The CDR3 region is CASSQDFGAGELFF.

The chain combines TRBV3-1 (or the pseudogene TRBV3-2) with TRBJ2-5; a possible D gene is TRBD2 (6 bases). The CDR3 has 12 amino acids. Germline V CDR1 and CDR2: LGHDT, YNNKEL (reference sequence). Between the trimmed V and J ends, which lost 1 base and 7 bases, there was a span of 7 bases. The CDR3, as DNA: TGTGCCAGCAGCCAAGTGGGGGGGACCCAGTACTTC. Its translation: CASSQVGGTQYF.

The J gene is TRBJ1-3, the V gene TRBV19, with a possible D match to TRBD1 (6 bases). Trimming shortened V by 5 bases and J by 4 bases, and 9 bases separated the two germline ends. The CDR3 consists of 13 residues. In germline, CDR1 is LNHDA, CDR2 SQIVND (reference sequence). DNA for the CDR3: TGTGCCAGTAGTGAGGGGACAGGAAACACCATATATTTT. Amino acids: CASSEGTGNTIYF.

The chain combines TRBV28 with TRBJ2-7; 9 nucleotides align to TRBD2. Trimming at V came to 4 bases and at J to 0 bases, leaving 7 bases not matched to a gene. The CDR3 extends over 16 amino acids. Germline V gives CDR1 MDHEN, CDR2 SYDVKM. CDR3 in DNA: TGTGCCAGCAGTTCTGGTGGTAGCGGGGGCTCCTACGAGCAGTACTTC. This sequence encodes CASSSGGSGGSYEQYF.

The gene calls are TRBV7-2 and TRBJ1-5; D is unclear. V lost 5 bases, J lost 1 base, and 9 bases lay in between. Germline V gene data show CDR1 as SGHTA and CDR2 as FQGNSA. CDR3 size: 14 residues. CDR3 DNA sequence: TGTGCCAGCAGCCCCTCGAGGAGCAATCAGCCCCAGCATTTT. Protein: CASSPSRSNQPQHF.

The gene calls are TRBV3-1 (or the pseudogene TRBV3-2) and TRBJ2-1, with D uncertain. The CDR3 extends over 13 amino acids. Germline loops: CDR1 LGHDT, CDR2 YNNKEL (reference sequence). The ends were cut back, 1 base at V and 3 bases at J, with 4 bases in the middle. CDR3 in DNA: TGTGCCAGCAGCCAAGCTCGCTACAATGAGCAGTTCTTC. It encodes CASSQARYNEQFF.

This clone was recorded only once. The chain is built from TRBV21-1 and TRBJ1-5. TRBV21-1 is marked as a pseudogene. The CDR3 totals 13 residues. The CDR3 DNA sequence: TGTGCCAGCAGCCAACCCACGGGGGAGCCCCAGCATTTT. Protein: CASSQPTGEPQHF.

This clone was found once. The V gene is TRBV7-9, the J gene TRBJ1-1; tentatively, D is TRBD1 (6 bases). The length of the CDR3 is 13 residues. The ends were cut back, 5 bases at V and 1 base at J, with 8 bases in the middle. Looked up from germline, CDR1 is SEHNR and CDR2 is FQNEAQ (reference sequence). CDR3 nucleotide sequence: TGTGCCAGCAGCACGGGACAGAACACTGAAGCTTTCTTT. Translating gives CASSTGQNTEAFF.

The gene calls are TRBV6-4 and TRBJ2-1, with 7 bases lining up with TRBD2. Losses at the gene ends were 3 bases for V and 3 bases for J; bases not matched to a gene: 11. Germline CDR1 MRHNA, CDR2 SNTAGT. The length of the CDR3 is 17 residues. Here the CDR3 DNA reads TGTGCCAGCAGTGAAGTAATCGAGTGGGGGGGCTACAATGAGCAGTTCTTC. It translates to CASSEVIEWGGYNEQFF.

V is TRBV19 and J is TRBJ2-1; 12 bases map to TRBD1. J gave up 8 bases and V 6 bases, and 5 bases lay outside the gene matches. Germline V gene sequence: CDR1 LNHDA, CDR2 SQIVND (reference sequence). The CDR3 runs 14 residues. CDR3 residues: CASSTGTGGDEQFF. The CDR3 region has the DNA TGTGCCAGTAGCACCGGGACAGGGGGCGATGAGCAGTTCTTC.

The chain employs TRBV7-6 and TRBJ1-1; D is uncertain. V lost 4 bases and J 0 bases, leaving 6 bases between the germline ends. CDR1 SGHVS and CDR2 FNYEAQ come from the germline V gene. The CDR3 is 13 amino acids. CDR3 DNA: TGTGCCAGCAGCTCTCAGTTGAACACTGAAGCTTTCTTT. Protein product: CASSSQLNTEAFF. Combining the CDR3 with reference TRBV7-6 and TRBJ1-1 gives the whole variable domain GAGVSQSPRYKVTKRGQDVALRCDPISGHVSLYWYRQALGQGPEFLTYFNYEAQQDKSGLPNDRFSAERPEGSISTLTIQRTEQRDSAMYRCASSSQLNTEAFFGQGTRLTVV.

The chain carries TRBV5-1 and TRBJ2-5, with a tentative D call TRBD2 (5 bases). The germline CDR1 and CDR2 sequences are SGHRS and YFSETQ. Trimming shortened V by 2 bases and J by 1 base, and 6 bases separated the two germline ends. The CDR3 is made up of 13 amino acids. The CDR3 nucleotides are TGCGCCAGCAGCTTCGGGATCCAAGAGACCCAGTACTTC. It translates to CASSFGIQETQYF.

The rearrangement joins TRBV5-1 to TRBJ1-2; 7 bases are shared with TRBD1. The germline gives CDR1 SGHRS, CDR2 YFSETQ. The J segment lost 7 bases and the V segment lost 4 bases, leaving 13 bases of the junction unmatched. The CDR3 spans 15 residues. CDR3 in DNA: TGCGCCAGCAGCCTATCGTCCGGACAGGCTGGTGGCTACACCTTC. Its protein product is CASSLSSGQAGGYTF.